This passage covers 9 T cell receptor beta chains from one sample sequenced in a study. TCRdb redid the calling of the RT-PCR reads with MiXCR, one entry per CDR3 protein. The sample has more than 600,000 distinct CDR3 sequences, over 12% seen once. The sequenced sample was memory CD4+ T cells from blood. These receptor sequences come from a female donor in good health, serving as a healthy control.

This chain uses TRBV14 with TRBJ2-3, with 11 bases aligning to TRBD1. Germline V lookup: CDR1 SGHDN, CDR2 FVKESK. The J segment lost 4 bases and the V segment lost 3 bases, leaving 6 bases of the junction unmatched. The CDR3 sequence is 16 residues long. CDR3 in DNA: TGTGCCAGCAGCCAGTTCCGGGACAGGGGGTCAGATACGCAGTATTTT. This gives the protein CASSQFRDRGSDTQYF.

This clonotype appeared a few times. The chain carries TRBV7-2 and TRBJ1-4; tentative D call: TRBD1 (5 bases). Germline loops: CDR1 SGHTA, CDR2 FQGNSA. The CDR3 is 15 amino acids. The V end lost 5 bases, the J end lost 8 bases, and 18 bases lay between the germline ends. The CDR3 sequence is CASSKGGLSGEKLFF. The CDR3 DNA reads as TGTGCCAGCAGCAAAGGAGGGCTCTCAGGGGAAAAACTGTTTTTT. The complete variable domain, with remaining parts taken from reference TRBV7-2 and TRBJ1-4, reads GAGVSQSPSNKVTEKGKDVELRCDPISGHTALYWYRQSLGQGLEFLIYFQGNSAPDKSGLPSDRFSAERTGGSVSTLTIQRTQQEDSAVYLCASSKGGLSGEKLFFGSGTQLSVL.

The V and J genes are TRBV11-1 and TRBJ2-7; a weak D match, TRBD2 (5 bases). V dropped 1 base and J dropped 2 bases, with 9 bases sitting between them. Germline loops: CDR1 SGHAT, CDR2 FQDESV (reference sequence). The CDR3 consists of 14 residues. CDR3 in amino acids: CASSLVAGPYEQYF. CDR3 in DNA: TGTGCCAGCAGCTTAGTCGCGGGCCCCTACGAGCAGTACTTC. The complete variable domain, with remaining parts taken from reference TRBV11-1 and TRBJ2-7, reads EAEVAQSPRYKITEKSQAVAFWCDPISGHATLYWYRQILGQGPELLVQFQDESVVDDSQLPKDRFSAERLKGVDSTLKIQPAELGDSAMYLCASSLVAGPYEQYFGPGTRLTVT.

This clonotype appeared many times. The chain has TRBV7-2 and TRBJ2-7, with D unresolved. V lost 2 bases to trimming and J lost 5 bases, with 13 bases between them. Per germline, CDR1 SGHTA and CDR2 FQGNSA. This CDR3 contains 14 residues. The CDR3 DNA follows: TGTGCCAGCAGCTTAATTGTAGTAACTGACGAGCAGTACTTC. Amino acid sequence: CASSLIVVTDEQYF.

J is TRBJ2-1 and V is TRBV24-1; 10 bases map to TRBD2. V lost 2 bases, J lost 9 bases, and 9 bases stayed unmatched. CDR1 is KGHDR and CDR2 is SFDVKD in the germline V gene. The CDR3 has 16 residues. The CDR3 DNA follows: TGTGCCACCAGTGATTCTTCCCTAGCGGGAGTCCTTGAGCAGTTCTTC. This translates into CATSDSSLAGVLEQFF.

This chain joins TRBV7-2 and TRBJ2-3; a possible D gene is TRBD2 (6 bases). Germline V gene sequence: CDR1 SGHTA, CDR2 FQGNSA. Trimming stripped 0 bases from V and 7 bases from J, with 14 bases between. This CDR3 contains 15 residues. Here the CDR3 reads CASSLALADGHTQYF. The CDR3 region has the DNA TGTGCCAGCAGCTTAGCACTAGCCGACGGGCATACGCAGTATTTT.

This chain joins TRBV4-2 and TRBJ2-2; tentative D call: TRBD1 (7 bases). Germline lookup yields CDR1 LGHNA and CDR2 YNFKEQ. There are 16 residues in the CDR3. V was cut by 0 bases and J by 5 bases, with 13 bases left in between. The CDR3 DNA reads TGTGCCAGCAGCCAAGATGCGGCAGGGGGGACCGGGGAGCTGTTTTTT. It translates to CASSQDAAGGTGELFF.

Ten or more counts support this clonotype. V usage is TRBV4-3 and J usage is TRBJ1-2, with 7 bases identical to TRBD1. Germline V gene lookup returns CDR1 LGHNA and CDR2 YSLEER. V lost 0 bases to trimming and J lost 6 bases; unmatched junction nucleotides: 4. The CDR3 has 14 amino acids. CDR3 coding DNA: TGCGCCAGCAGCCAAGACGACAGGGCGAATGGCTACACCTTC. It translates to CASSQDDRANGYTF.

The J gene is TRBJ2-1, the V gene TRBV5-4; no definite D call. The germline gives CDR1 SGHNT, CDR2 YYREEE (reference sequence). V dropped 6 bases and J dropped 2 bases, with 18 bases sitting between them. There are 16 residues in the CDR3. CDR3 residues: CASTPVSSQAYNEQFF. The CDR3 bases are TGTGCCAGCACCCCGGTCAGCTCCCAGGCCTACAATGAGCAGTTCTTC.